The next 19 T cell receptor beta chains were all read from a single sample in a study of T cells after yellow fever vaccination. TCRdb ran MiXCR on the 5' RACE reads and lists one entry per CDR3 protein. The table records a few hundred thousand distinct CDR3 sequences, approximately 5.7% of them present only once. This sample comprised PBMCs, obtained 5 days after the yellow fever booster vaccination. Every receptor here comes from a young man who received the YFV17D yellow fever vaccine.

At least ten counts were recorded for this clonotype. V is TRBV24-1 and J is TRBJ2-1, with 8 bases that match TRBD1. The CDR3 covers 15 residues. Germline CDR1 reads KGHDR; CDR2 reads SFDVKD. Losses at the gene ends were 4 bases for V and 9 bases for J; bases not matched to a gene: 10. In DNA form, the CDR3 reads TGTGCCACCAGTGACACCGGGACAGGTGTTGGTGAGCAGTTCTTC. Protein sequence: CATSDTGTGVGEQFF.

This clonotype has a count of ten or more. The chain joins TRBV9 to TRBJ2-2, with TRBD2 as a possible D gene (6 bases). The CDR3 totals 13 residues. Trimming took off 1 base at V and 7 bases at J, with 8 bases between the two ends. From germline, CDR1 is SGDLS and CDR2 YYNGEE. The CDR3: CASSVWEDGELFF. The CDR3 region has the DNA TGTGCCAGCAGCGTATGGGAGGACGGGGAGCTGTTTTTT.

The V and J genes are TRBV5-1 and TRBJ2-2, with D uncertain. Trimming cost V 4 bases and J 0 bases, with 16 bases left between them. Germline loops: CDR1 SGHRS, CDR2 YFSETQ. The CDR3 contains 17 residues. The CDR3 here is CASSRSFGAPNTGELFF. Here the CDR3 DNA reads TGCGCCAGCAGCCGGAGCTTCGGAGCGCCGAACACCGGGGAGCTGTTTTTT.

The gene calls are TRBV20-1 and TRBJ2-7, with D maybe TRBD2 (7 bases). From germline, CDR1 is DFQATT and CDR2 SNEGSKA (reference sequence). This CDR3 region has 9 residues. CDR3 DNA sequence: TGCTGCGGGGGCCAGGAGCAGTACTTC. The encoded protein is CCGGQEQYF.

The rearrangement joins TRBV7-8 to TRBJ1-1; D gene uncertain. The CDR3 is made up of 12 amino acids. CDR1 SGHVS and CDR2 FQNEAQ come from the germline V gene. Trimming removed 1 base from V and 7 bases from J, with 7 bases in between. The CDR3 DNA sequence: TGTGCCAGCAGCTTAGAGTGGGGTGAAGCTTTCTTT. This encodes CASSLEWGEAFF.

The CDR3 sequence: CASSQVGGSLVDEQFF. In DNA, the CDR3 is TGTGCCAGCAGCCAAGTAGGCGGGAGTCTGGTCGATGAGCAGTTCTTC. This sequence joins TRBV14 and TRBJ2-1; 7 nucleotides agree with TRBD2. V was pared by 1 base and J by 8 bases, with 11 bases of the junction left unmatched. The CDR3 contains 16 residues. From germline, CDR1 is SGHDN and CDR2 FVKESK.

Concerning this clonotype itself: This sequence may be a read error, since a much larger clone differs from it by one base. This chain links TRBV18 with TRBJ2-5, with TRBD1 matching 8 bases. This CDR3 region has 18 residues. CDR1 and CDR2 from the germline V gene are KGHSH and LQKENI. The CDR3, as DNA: TGTGCCGGCTCACCCGGGTTGACCGGGACAGGCGAGGGAGAGACCCAGTACTTC. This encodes CAGSPGLTGTGEGETQYF. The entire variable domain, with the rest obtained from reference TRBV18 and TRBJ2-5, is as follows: NAGVMQNPRHLVRRRGQEARLRCSPMKGHSHVYWYRQLPEEGLKFMVYLQKENIIDESGMPKERFSAEFPKEGPSILRIQQVVRGDSAAYFCAGSPGLTGTGEGETQYFGPGTRLLVL.

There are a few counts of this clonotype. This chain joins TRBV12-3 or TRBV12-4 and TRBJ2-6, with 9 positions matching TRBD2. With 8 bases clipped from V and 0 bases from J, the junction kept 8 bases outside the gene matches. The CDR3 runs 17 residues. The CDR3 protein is CASAPRGGGSGANVLTF. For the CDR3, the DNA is TGTGCCAGCGCACCCCGCGGGGGGGGCTCTGGGGCCAACGTCCTGACTTTC.

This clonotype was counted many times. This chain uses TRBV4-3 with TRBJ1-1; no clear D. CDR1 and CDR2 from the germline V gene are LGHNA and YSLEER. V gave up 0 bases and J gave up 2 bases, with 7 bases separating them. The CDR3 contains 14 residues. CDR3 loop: CASSQDERNTEAFF. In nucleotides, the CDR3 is TGCGCCAGCAGCCAAGATGAGCGTAACACTGAAGCTTTCTTT.

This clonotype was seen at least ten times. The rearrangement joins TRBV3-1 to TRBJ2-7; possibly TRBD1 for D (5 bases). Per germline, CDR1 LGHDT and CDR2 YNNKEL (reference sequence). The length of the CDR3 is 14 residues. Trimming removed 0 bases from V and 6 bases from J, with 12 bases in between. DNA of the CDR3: TGTGCCAGCAGCCAAGATGGAAAGGGGCCCGAGCAGTACTTC. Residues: CASSQDGKGPEQYF.

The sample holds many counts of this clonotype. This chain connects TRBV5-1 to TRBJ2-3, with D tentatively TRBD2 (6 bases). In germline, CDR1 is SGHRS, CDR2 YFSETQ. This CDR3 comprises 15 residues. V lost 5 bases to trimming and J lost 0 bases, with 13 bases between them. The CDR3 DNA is TGCGCCAGCAGGGACCTAGCGTCTAGCACAGATACGCAGTATTTT. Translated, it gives CASRDLASSTDTQYF.

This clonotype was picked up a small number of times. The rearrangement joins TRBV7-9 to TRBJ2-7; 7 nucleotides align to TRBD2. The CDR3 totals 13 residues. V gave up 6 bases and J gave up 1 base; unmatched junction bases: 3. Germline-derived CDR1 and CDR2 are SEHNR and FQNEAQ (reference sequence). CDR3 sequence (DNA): TGTGCCAGCAGGCGAGCGGGATCCTACGAGCAGTACTTC. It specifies CASRRAGSYEQYF.

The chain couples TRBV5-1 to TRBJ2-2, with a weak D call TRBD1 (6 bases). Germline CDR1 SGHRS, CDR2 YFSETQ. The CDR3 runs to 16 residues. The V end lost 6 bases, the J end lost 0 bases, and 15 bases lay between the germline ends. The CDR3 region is CASTDQDSPNTGELFF. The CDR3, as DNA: TGCGCCAGCACTGACCAGGACAGCCCGAACACCGGGGAGCTGTTTTTT.

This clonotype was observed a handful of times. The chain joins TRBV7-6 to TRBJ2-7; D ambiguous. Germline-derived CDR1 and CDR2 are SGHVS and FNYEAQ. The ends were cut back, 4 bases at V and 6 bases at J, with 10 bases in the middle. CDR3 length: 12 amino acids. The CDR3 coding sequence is TGTGCCAGCAGCTGGTCCCCGGGCGAGCAGTACTTC. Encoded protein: CASSWSPGEQYF.

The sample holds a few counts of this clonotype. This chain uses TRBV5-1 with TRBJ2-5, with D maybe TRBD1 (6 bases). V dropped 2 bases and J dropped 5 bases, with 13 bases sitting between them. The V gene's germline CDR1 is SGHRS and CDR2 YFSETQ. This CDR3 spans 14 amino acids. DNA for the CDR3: TGCGCCAGCAGCTTTTCAGGGGCAGGGGAGACCCAGTACTTC. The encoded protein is CASSFSGAGETQYF. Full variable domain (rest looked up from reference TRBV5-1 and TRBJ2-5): KAGVTQTPRYLIKTRGQQVTLSCSPISGHRSVSWYQQTPGQGLQFLFEYFSETQRNKGNFPGRFSGRQFSNSRSEMNVSTLELGDSALYLCASSFSGAGETQYFGPGTRLLVL.

The CDR3 DNA is TGTGCCAGCAGTTGGGGACAGGGGTTAGATACGCAGTATTTT. Protein sequence: CASSWGQGLDTQYF. The rearrangement uses TRBV28 and TRBJ2-3; 10 bases are shared with TRBD1. The V gene's germline CDR1 is MDHEN and CDR2 SYDVKM. J gave up 5 bases and V 4 bases, and 3 bases lay outside the gene matches. This CDR3 is 14 amino acids long.

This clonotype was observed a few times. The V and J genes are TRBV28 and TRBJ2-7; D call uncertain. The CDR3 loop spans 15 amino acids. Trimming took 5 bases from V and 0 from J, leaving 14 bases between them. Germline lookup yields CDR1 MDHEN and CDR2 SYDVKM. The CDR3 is CASSVDGPSSYEQYF. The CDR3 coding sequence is TGTGCCAGCAGTGTGGACGGTCCGAGCTCCTACGAGCAGTACTTC. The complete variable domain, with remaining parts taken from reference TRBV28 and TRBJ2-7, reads DVKVTQSSRYLVKRTGEKVFLECVQDMDHENMFWYRQDPGLGLRLIYFSYDVKMKEKGDIPEGYSVSREKKERFSLILESASTNQTSMYLCASSVDGPSSYEQYFGPGTRLTVT.

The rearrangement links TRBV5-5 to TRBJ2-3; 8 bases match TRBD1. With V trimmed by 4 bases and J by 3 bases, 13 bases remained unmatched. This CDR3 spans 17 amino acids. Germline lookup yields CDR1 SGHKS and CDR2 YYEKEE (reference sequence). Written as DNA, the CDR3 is TGTGCCAGCAGCCCGGACAGGGTCGAAAAGAGGACAGATACGCAGTATTTT. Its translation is CASSPDRVEKRTDTQYF.

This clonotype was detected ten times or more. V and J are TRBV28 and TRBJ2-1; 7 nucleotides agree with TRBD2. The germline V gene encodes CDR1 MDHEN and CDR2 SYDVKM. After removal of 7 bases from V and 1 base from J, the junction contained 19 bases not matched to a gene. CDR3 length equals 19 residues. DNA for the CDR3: TGTGCCAGCACCCCCTCCGGGGGAGGGCCCTACTTTTCCTACAATGAGCAGTTCTTC. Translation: CASTPSGGGPYFSYNEQFF.